The 24 T cell receptor beta chains below were found in one sample sequenced in a study of blood T cell repertoires in COVID-19. TCRdb keeps only in-frame clones here, not all; method: immunoSEQ multiplex PCR. This sample carries almost 400,000 clones, 89% of them seen once, and the ten largest clones take 1.7%. Sequenced input: PBMCs or T cells enriched from blood (not recorded which). The receptors come from a woman in her thirties who had recovered from COVID-19.

The chain is built from TRBV9 and TRBJ1-4, with a tentative D call TRBD1 (6 bases). The V gene lost 3 bases and the J gene lost 2 bases, with 14 bases spanning the gap. CDR3 length: 16 amino acids. Germline CDR1 SGDLS, CDR2 YYNGEE. The CDR3 nucleotides read TGTGCCAGCAGCGGGGGCCTGCAGGGGACTAATGAAAAACTGTTTTTT. This translates into CASSGGLQGTNEKLFF. The full variable domain, in which reference TRBV9 and TRBJ1-4 provide the parts outside the CDR3, is DSGVTQTPKHLITATGQRVTLRCSPRSGDLSVYWYQQSLDQGLQFLIQYYNGEERAKGNILERFSAQQFPDLHSELNLSSLELGDSALYFCASSGGLQGTNEKLFFGSGTQLSVL.

This chain joins TRBV5-1 and TRBJ2-1; 13 positions agree with TRBD2. V dropped 4 bases and J dropped 2; count of bases not matched to a gene: 0. The CDR3 length is 15 residues. The germline V gene encodes CDR1 SGHRS and CDR2 YFSETQ. The CDR3 reads CASSTSGGAYNEQFF. The CDR3 DNA reads as TGCGCCAGCAGCACTAGCGGGGGGGCCTACAATGAGCAGTTCTTC. Full variable domain (missing parts from reference TRBV5-1 and TRBJ2-1): KAGVTQTPRYLIKTRGQQVTLSCSPISGHRSVSWYQQTPGQGLQFLFEYFSETQRNKGNFPGRFSGRQFSNSRSEMNVSTLELGDSALYLCASSTSGGAYNEQFFGPGTRLTVL.

This chain connects TRBV18 to TRBJ2-1; 7 bases agree with TRBD2. This CDR3 spans 15 amino acids. The V gene end was trimmed by 3 bases and the J gene end by 6 bases; junction bases not matched to a gene: 8. Per germline, CDR1 KGHSH and CDR2 LQKENI. CDR3 bases: TGTGCCAGCTCACCCACGGGGGGATCAATCAATGAGCAGTTCTTC. Translating it yields CASSPTGGSINEQFF.

V gene TRBV7-2 combines with J gene TRBJ2-1; weak D call: TRBD2 (6 bases). This CDR3 contains 14 residues. The ends were cut back, 5 bases at V and 3 bases at J, with 11 bases in the middle. Germline CDR1 and CDR2: SGHTA and FQGNSA. CDR3 region: CASSRRTIYNEQFF. CDR3 nucleotides: TGTGCCAGCAGCCGTAGGACTATCTACAATGAGCAGTTCTTC.

The chain joins TRBV7-9 to TRBJ1-5; no reliable D call. V lost 5 bases, J lost 4 bases, and 15 bases lay in between. The CDR3 has 15 amino acids. The V gene's germline CDR1 is SEHNR and CDR2 FQNEAQ (reference sequence). The CDR3 protein is CASSPEGRLNQPQHF. The DNA of the CDR3 is TGTGCCAGCAGCCCCGAGGGCAGATTAAATCAGCCCCAGCATTTT.

The chain employs TRBV19 and TRBJ1-1; 7 nucleotides match TRBD1. Looked up from germline, CDR1 is LNHDA and CDR2 is SQIVND (reference sequence). CDR3 length equals 13 residues. V lost 5 bases and J lost 1; bases outside the gene matches: 1. The CDR3 coding sequence is TGTGCCAGTAGTCACAGGGGGAACACTGAAGCTTTCTTT. Protein product: CASSHRGNTEAFF.

This sequence joins TRBV21-1 and TRBJ2-7; the table gives TRBD1 as D, unverified against the DNA. TRBV21-1 is annotated as a pseudogene. The CDR3 sequence is 18 residues long. The CDR3 spells CASSNPIHDIHRSYEQYF. The CDR3 nucleotides read TGTGCCAGCAGCAACCCAATCCACGACATTCATCGCTCCTACGAGCAGTACTTC.

The V call is TRBV19, the J call TRBJ1-1, with D unclear. V shed 5 bases and J shed 5 bases, with 12 bases lying between them. The V gene's germline CDR1 is LNHDA and CDR2 SQIVND (reference sequence). CDR3 size: 13 residues. CDR3 in DNA: TGTGCCAGTAGTTTAGGGAGAGGGACTGAAGCTTTCTTT. Its translation: CASSLGRGTEAFF.

The chain joins TRBV4-2 to TRBJ1-5; 7 bases agree with TRBD1. This CDR3 comprises 16 residues. With 2 bases clipped from V and 6 bases from J, the junction kept 10 bases outside the gene matches. Per the germline V gene, CDR1 is LGHNA and CDR2 is YNFKEQ. The DNA of the CDR3 is TGTGCCAGCAGCCAACCCGAGCGACAGGGAGGTCAGCCCCAGCATTTT. Translation: CASSQPERQGGQPQHF.

The J gene is TRBJ1-5, the V gene TRBV18; D ambiguous. This CDR3 region has 13 residues. CDR1 is KGHSH and CDR2 is LQKENI in the germline V gene. Deletions cut 0 bases from V and 7 bases from J, with 7 bases between. DNA of the CDR3: TGTGCCAGCTCACCACCAGGAGCGCAGCCCCAGCATTTT. Translation gives CASSPPGAQPQHF.

The chain uses TRBV7-6 and TRBJ2-3; D gene unclear. Per the germline V gene, CDR1 is SGHVS and CDR2 is FNYEAQ. The CDR3 is 16 amino acids. V was pared by 2 bases and J by 0 bases, with 12 bases between. The CDR3 DNA reads TGTGCCAGCAGCTTACTTCGCAGCGCTAGCACAGATACGCAGTATTTT. It is translated as CASSLLRSASTDTQYF.

The CDR3 DNA sequence: TGTGCCAGCAGCTTAATTGGTGCAGCAACTAATGAAAAACTGTTTTTT. Encoded protein: CASSLIGAATNEKLFF. This rearrangement joins TRBV7-2 to TRBJ1-4; D ambiguous. The CDR3 covers 16 residues. V was cut by 2 bases and J by 0 bases, with 10 bases left in between. Germline CDR1 SGHTA, CDR2 FQGNSA. The variable domain in full, with the rest retrieved from reference TRBV7-2 and TRBJ1-4, is GAGVSQSPSNKVTEKGKDVELRCDPISGHTALYWYRQSLGQGLEFLIYFQGNSAPDKSGLPSDRFSAERTGGSVSTLTIQRTQQEDSAVYLCASSLIGAATNEKLFFGSGTQLSVL.

The rearrangement joins TRBV30 to TRBJ1-2; D is undetermined. CDR3 size: 13 residues. Trimming left V 4 bases short and J 12 bases short, with 21 bases between. Germline V CDR1 and CDR2: GTSNPN, SVGIG (reference sequence). As DNA, the CDR3 is TGTGCCTGGAACTCCGGGATAAAAGACCCCCACACCTTC. It translates to CAWNSGIKDPHTF.

J is TRBJ2-1 and V is TRBV6-5, with a tentative D call TRBD2 (5 bases). CDR3 length equals 15 residues. Germline values: CDR1 MNHEY, CDR2 SVGAGI. Trimming took off 0 bases at V and 9 bases at J, with 15 bases between the two ends. CDR3 amino acids: CASSYSSLGRGEQFF. The CDR3 nucleotides read TGTGCCAGCAGTTACTCGTCGCTAGGGAGAGGTGAGCAGTTCTTC.

This clone has a single count. The chain links TRBV25-1 to TRBJ1-1, with TRBD1 matching 7 bases. J lost 3 bases, V lost 1 base, and 14 bases had no gene match. Germline CDR1 MGHDK, CDR2 SYGVNS. This CDR3 has 18 amino acids. In DNA form, the CDR3 reads TGTGCCAGCAGTGAATTTAGCGACCTGGAGGGGGCTGACACTGAAGCTTTCTTT. It yields the protein CASSEFSDLEGADTEAFF.

The chain has TRBV4-1 and TRBJ2-7; 15 bases map to TRBD2. CDR3 length equals 16 residues. CDR1 is MGHRA and CDR2 is YSYEKL in the germline V gene. J gave up 6 bases and V 3 bases, and 6 bases lay outside the gene matches. CDR3 amino acids: CASSHPGGLAGGEQYF. CDR3 DNA: TGCGCCAGCAGCCACCCGGGGGGACTAGCGGGAGGCGAGCAGTACTTC.

The chain carries TRBV6-5 and TRBJ1-2; no definite D call. With 8 bases removed from V and 0 bases from J, the gap between germline ends came to 10 bases. This CDR3 comprises 13 residues. Germline V gene lookup returns CDR1 MNHEY and CDR2 SVGAGI. In nucleotides, the CDR3 is TGTGCCAGCGCGGTATTTTCTAACTATGGCTACACCTTC. Protein product: CASAVFSNYGYTF.

The CDR3 loop is CASSLKAGANQETQYF. The CDR3 DNA follows: TGTGCCAGTAGTTTAAAAGCGGGGGCCAACCAAGAGACCCAGTACTTC. The chain uses TRBV19 and TRBJ2-5, with 8 nucleotides matching TRBD2. The V gene's germline CDR1 is LNHDA and CDR2 SQIVND (reference sequence). The CDR3 totals 16 residues. Germline trimming cut 5 bases from V and 0 bases from J; bases unmatched to any gene: 8. Filled out from reference TRBV19 and TRBJ2-5, the complete variable domain reads DGGITQSPKYLFRKEGQNVTLSCEQNLNHDAMYWYRQDPGQGLRLIYYSQIVNDFQKGDIAEGYSVSREKKESFPLTVTSAQKNPTAFYLCASSLKAGANQETQYFGPGTRLLVL.

A note on this clone: Just one base apart from a much larger clone, this may be a read error. This chain uses TRBV12-3 or TRBV12-4 with TRBJ2-7; 8 bases map to TRBD1. CDR3 size: 13 residues. V gave up 7 bases and J gave up 3 bases; unmatched junction bases: 5. In nucleotides, the CDR3 is TGTGCCAGCACCTTGACAGGGGTCTACGAGCAGTACTTC. Protein: CASTLTGVYEQYF.

The chain recombines TRBV29-1 with TRBJ1-5, with 8 bases aligning to TRBD1. CDR3 length: 14 amino acids. The junction had 3 bases not matched to a gene; V was cut back by 4 bases and J by 1 base. The germline gives CDR1 SQVTM, CDR2 ANQGSEA. The CDR3 spells CSVATGGSNQPQHF. The DNA of the CDR3 is TGCAGCGTTGCCACAGGGGGAAGCAATCAGCCCCAGCATTTT.

The gene calls are TRBV13 and TRBJ2-1; the match to TRBD2 covers 11 bases. Losses at the gene ends were 5 bases for V and 10 bases for J; bases not matched to a gene: 16. The CDR3 is 17 amino acids. In germline, CDR1 is PRHDT, CDR2 FYEKMQ (reference sequence). The CDR3 sequence: CASSPKPGLAAGGEQFF. For the CDR3, the DNA is TGTGCCAGCAGCCCAAAACCGGGACTAGCGGCGGGGGGGGAGCAGTTCTTC.

CDR3 sequence reads: CASSRDNGSEQFF. The CDR3, as DNA: TGTGCCAGCAGCCGGGATAACGGGAGCGAGCAGTTCTTC. This chain connects TRBV12-3 or TRBV12-4 to TRBJ2-1, with a weak D call TRBD2 (6 bases). The CDR3 is 13 residues long. The germline V and J ends were trimmed by 6 bases and 10 bases, with 16 bases remaining between them.

The chain uses TRBV7-2 and TRBJ2-5; 9 nucleotides agree with TRBD1. The CDR3 consists of 15 residues. Per the germline V gene, CDR1 is SGHTA and CDR2 is FQGNSA. J gave up 2 bases and V 1 base, and 2 bases lay outside the gene matches. The CDR3 spells CASSLVGTGQETQYF. The CDR3 nucleotides read TGTGCCAGCAGCTTAGTCGGGACAGGGCAAGAGACCCAGTACTTC.

The genes are TRBV5-1 and TRBJ2-2, with D maybe TRBD1 (5 bases). CDR3 length equals 15 residues. Trimming cost V 1 base and J 2 bases, with 9 bases left between them. Per the germline V gene, CDR1 is SGHRS and CDR2 is YFSETQ. The CDR3 here is CASSLRQLNTGELFF. CDR3 nucleotide sequence: TGCGCCAGCAGCTTGCGACAGTTAAACACCGGGGAGCTGTTTTTT.